This TCR beta chain was identified during a study of blood T cell repertoires in COVID-19. On the study more broadly: Samples representing acute and convalescent COVID-19 were sourced from the United States, Italy and Spain. T cells, B-cell-depleted T cells, or PBMCs provided the cDNA or gDNA that served as material.

Original processing methods: Reference gene primer amplification gave estimated nucleated cell counts. Sequencing used immunoSEQ multiplex PCR; TCRdb keeps in-frame clones, though not all of them. V and J calls and clone size follow that table, whereas D and trimming were derived from the DNA. The sample carries about 190,000 clones, approximately 90% recorded once. This clone appeared a few times. The sample consisted of peripheral blood. This sequence originates from a woman in her thirties or forties who had recovered from COVID-19.

The CDR3 loop is CASSQDRGTEAFF. CDR3 bases: TGTGCCAGCAGCCAAGACAGGGGAACTGAAGCTTTCTTT. The rearrangement uses TRBV4-2 and TRBJ1-1; D possibly corresponds to TRBD1 (6 bases). Looked up from germline, CDR1 is LGHNA and CDR2 is YNFKEQ. The CDR3 has 13 residues. Trimming stripped 0 bases from V and 5 bases from J, with 7 bases between.